The sequence of this T cell receptor (beta chain) was determined in a study of control samples from healthy donors and cancer patients. Measured with immunoSEQ multiplex PCR; TCRdb has only the in-frame clones, and not every one. The sample yields tens of thousands of clones, about 88% seen once. The germline V gene has CDR1 SNHLY and CDR2 FYNNEI. Between the trimmed V and J ends, which lost 3 bases and 0 bases, there was a span of 7 bases. The CDR3 spans 14 residues. This clonotype originated in a woman aged 70-85 years in good health. Sequencing was carried out using blood. The rearrangement uses TRBV2 and TRBJ2-3; no clear D gene. For the CDR3, the DNA is TGTGCCAGCAGTGAGTTGGTGAGCACAGATACGCAGTATTTT. Translation: CASSELVSTDTQYF.